Presented here are 3 T cell receptor beta chains from one specimen sequenced in a study of regulatory T cells in long-lasting Graves disease. The time point is: newly diagnosed GD, antithyroid drugs for less than 3 months. The TCR library was made from RNA extracted from PBMCs. Assembly of TCR beta libraries relied on iRepertoire HTBI primers together with Arm-PCR of CDR3 regions. TCRdb passed the multiplex PCR reads through MiXCR, listing each CDR3 protein once. Here the sample spans fewer than 650,000 distinct CDR3 sequences, 15% to 20% being singletons. These data also formed part of another study, on T cells in Graves' hyperthyroidism and ophthalmopathy.

This specimen consisted of peripheral blood mononuclear cells (PBMCs), obtained at new diagnosis, from a patient treated with antithyroid drugs. The receptor set was obtained from a woman under 40 with Graves disease.

The gene calls are TRBV9 and TRBJ2-2; possible D gene TRBD2, 6 bases. The CDR3 is 16 residues long. From germline, CDR1 is SGDLS and CDR2 YYNGEE. Deletions cut 0 bases from V and 4 bases from J, with 13 bases between. The CDR3 coding sequence is TGTGCCAGCAGCGTAGGTCCAGCGGGTACCACCGGGGAGCTGTTTTTT. Residues: CASSVGPAGTTGELFF.

This clonotype was seen at least ten times. The chain employs TRBV12-3 or TRBV12-4 and TRBJ2-3, with 8 bases that match TRBD1. V shed 5 bases, J shed 2 bases, and the junction held 9 bases outside the gene matches. The CDR3 totals 16 residues. The CDR3 DNA follows: TGTGCCAGCAGTCCACGACAGGGGCCCCTCACAGATACGCAGTATTTT. Its translation is CASSPRQGPLTDTQYF.

This clonotype was seen a few times. The chain carries TRBV19 and TRBJ1-5, with D perhaps matching TRBD1 (6 bases). The germline V gene encodes CDR1 LNHDA and CDR2 SQIVND (reference sequence). The CDR3 length is 17 residues. V gave up 4 bases and J gave up 0 bases, with 16 bases separating them. CDR3 bases: TGTGCCAGTAGTAACAATGACAGGCCGTTTAGCAATCAGCCCCAGCATTTT. Protein sequence: CASSNNDRPFSNQPQHF.